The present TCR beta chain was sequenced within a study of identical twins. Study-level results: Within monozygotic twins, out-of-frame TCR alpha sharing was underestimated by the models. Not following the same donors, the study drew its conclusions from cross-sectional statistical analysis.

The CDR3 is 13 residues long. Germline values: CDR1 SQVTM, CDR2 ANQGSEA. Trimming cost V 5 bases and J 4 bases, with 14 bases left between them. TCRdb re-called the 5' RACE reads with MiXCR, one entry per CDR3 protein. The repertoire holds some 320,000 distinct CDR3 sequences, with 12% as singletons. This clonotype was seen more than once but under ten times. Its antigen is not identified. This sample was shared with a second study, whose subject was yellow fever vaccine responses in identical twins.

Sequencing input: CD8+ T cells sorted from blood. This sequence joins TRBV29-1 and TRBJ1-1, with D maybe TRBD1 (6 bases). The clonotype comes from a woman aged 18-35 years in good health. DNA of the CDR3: TGCAGCGTTTTCGGGGGCCTGGGCACTGAAGCTTTCTTT. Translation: CSVFGGLGTEAFF.